The next 10 T cell receptor beta chains were all read from a single sample in a study of shared clonotypes between healthy human individuals. Clones were read by immunoSEQ multiplex PCR, and TCRdb kept only the in-frame ones, dropping some. The sample holds 780,000 or so clones, roughly 72% seen once. Sequenced input: memory CD4+ T cells sorted from blood. Subset in this sample: CD45RA-negative fraction. These receptors were collected from a woman in her twenties or thirties in good health.

The V gene is TRBV27, the J gene TRBJ2-1, with no clear D. The V end lost 0 bases, the J end lost 1 base, and 10 bases lay between the germline ends. The CDR3 has 16 amino acids. The germline V gene encodes CDR1 MNHEY and CDR2 SMNVEV (reference sequence). CDR3 amino acids: CASSLSKWASYNEQFF. The CDR3 nucleotides are TGTGCCAGCAGTTTATCGAAATGGGCATCCTACAATGAGCAGTTCTTC.

This clone was recorded only once. CDR3 sequence (DNA): TGCGCCAGCAGCTGGGCGGAACGGGGGGAGACCCAGTACTTC. Translation: CASSWAERGETQYF. The rearrangement links TRBV5-1 to TRBJ2-5, with D possibly being TRBD2 (6 bases). The V end was cut by 3 bases, the J end by 5 bases, with 14 bases between. Germline lookup yields CDR1 SGHRS and CDR2 YFSETQ. This CDR3 comprises 14 residues. Combining the CDR3 with reference TRBV5-1 and TRBJ2-5 gives the whole variable domain KAGVTQTPRYLIKTRGQQVTLSCSPISGHRSVSWYQQTPGQGLQFLFEYFSETQRNKGNFPGRFSGRQFSNSRSEMNVSTLELGDSALYLCASSWAERGETQYFGPGTRLLVL.

The chain uses TRBV7-8 and TRBJ2-3; D perhaps matches TRBD2 (6 bases). The CDR3 totals 15 residues. Trimming took off 5 bases at V and 5 bases at J, with 17 bases between the two ends. The germline gives CDR1 SGHVS, CDR2 FQNEAQ. For the CDR3, the DNA is TGTGCCAGCAGCCCGCGGGCTAGCGCGCGAGATACGCAGTATTTT. This encodes CASSPRASARDTQYF.

The table lists this clone with a few counts. The chain is built from TRBV2 and TRBJ1-4; no definite D call. V lost 6 bases and J lost 6, with 11 bases in between. Germline V gives CDR1 SNHLY, CDR2 FYNNEI. CDR3 length: 13 amino acids. DNA for the CDR3: TGTGCCAGCAGGACGGAGAGGGATGAAAAACTGTTTTTT. Its translation: CASRTERDEKLFF.

This rearrangement joins TRBV19 to TRBJ2-6; tentative D call: TRBD2 (6 bases). Germline V gene data show CDR1 as LNHDA and CDR2 as SQIVND (reference sequence). This CDR3 region has 17 residues. The V end was cut by 5 bases, the J end by 3 bases, with 17 bases between. The CDR3 coding sequence is TGTGCCAGTAGTGTGGGGACTCAAAACTATGGGGCCAACGTCCTGACTTTC. It is translated as CASSVGTQNYGANVLTF.

The rearrangement uses TRBV7-8 and TRBJ2-1; possibly TRBD2 for D (7 bases). Germline V lookup: CDR1 SGHVS, CDR2 FQNEAQ. V shed 5 bases and J shed 13 bases, with 30 bases lying between them. The CDR3 has 17 residues. CDR3 DNA: TGTGCCAGCAGCCCGCTAGGGGGGGACTGGGTAACAATGAAACAGTTCTTC. This gives the protein CASSPLGGDWVTMKQFF.

In the case of this clone: This specimen includes other DNA sequences encoding the same CDR3. The genes are TRBV18 and TRBJ2-5; D ambiguous. The CDR3 extends over 14 amino acids. CDR1 KGHSH and CDR2 LQKENI come from the germline V gene. Trimming left V 0 bases short and J 5 bases short, with 10 bases between. The CDR3 region has the DNA TGTGCCAGCTCACCACCGGTGGGGTCGGAGACCCAGTACTTC. Its protein is CASSPPVGSETQYF. The variable domain in full, with the rest retrieved from reference TRBV18 and TRBJ2-5, is NAGVMQNPRHLVRRRGQEARLRCSPMKGHSHVYWYRQLPEEGLKFMVYLQKENIIDESGMPKERFSAEFPKEGPSILRIQQVVRGDSAAYFCASSPPVGSETQYFGPGTRLLVL.

This clone appeared once. This chain joins TRBV18 and TRBJ1-2; 11 positions agree with TRBD1. Germline V gene lookup returns CDR1 KGHSH and CDR2 LQKENI. The CDR3 loop spans 15 amino acids. The J segment lost 3 bases and the V segment lost 8 bases, leaving 8 bases of the junction unmatched. CDR3 DNA sequence: TGTGCCAGCCGGACAGGGGGCTGGGTCGACTATGGCTACACCTTC. Translated, it gives CASRTGGWVDYGYTF.

The chain couples TRBV18 to TRBJ2-7; tentatively, D is TRBD1 or TRBD2 (5 bases each). The CDR3 has 13 residues. The germline CDR1 and CDR2 sequences are KGHSH and LQKENI. V was shortened by 4 bases and J by 3 bases, with 10 bases between the two germline ends. The CDR3 is CASSRDGNYEQYF. DNA of the CDR3: TGTGCCAGCTCACGGGACGGAAACTACGAGCAGTACTTC.

This clone has at least ten counts. This chain links TRBV2 with TRBJ2-7; D remains ambiguous. Germline V CDR1 and CDR2: SNHLY, FYNNEI. The CDR3 consists of 12 residues. The V end lost 1 base, the J end lost 4 bases, and 5 bases lay between the germline ends. As DNA, the CDR3 is TGTGCCAGCAGTGAAGAACAGTACGAGCAGTACTTC. This sequence encodes CASSEEQYEQYF.